Listed below are T cell receptor beta chains from one sample, sequenced in a study of blood T cells in healthy people across ages. A single record per CDR3 protein comes from TCRdb applying MiXCR to the 5' RACE reads. The sample consists of around 990,000 distinct CDR3 sequences, 35% to 40% of them appearing once. Material: blood. Source of these receptors: a man aged 18 to 29 in good health. The CDR3 runs from the conserved cysteine through the conserved F or W. A D gene is named only where the DNA matches it firmly. Not all rows give a size; the values are once, few, many and, for expanded clones, a class.

DNA,CDR3,J,size,V,D
TGCAGTGCTAGCCGTGGGGGGTACAATGAGCAGTTCTTC,CSASRGGYNEQFF,TRBJ2-1,many,TRBV20-1,.
TGTGCCAGCAGTTGGGGCCGGGGGGGAAGCAATCAGCCCCAGCATTTT,CASSWGRGGSNQPQHF,TRBJ1-5,few,TRBV12-3/TRBV12-4,.
TGTGCCAGCAGCCAAGCAGGGATCTCGGCGACTGAAGCTTTCTTT,CASSQAGISATEAFF,TRBJ1-1,.,TRBV3-1,.
TGTGCCAGCAGTTACTCAGCCAGCTACGAAAAACTGTTTTTT,CASSYSASYEKLFF,TRBJ1-4,.,TRBV6-5,.
TGTGCCAGCAGACCCGGGACAGGCTATGGCTACACCTTC,CASRPGTGYGYTF,TRBJ1-2,.,TRBV7-2,TRBD1
TGCAGTGCTAGAGTCGGGTCGGAGCATTACTATGGCTACACCTTC,CSARVGSEHYYGYTF,TRBJ1-2,few,TRBV20-1,.
TGTGCCAGCAGTTTAAAATCAACAGGGGGCTACACTGAAGCTTTCTTT,CASSLKSTGGYTEAFF,TRBJ1-1,.,TRBV27,TRBD1
TGTGCCACCAGTAGAAAACAGGCTTCAACGTACAATGAGCAGTACTTC,CATSRKQASTYNEQYF,TRBJ2-7,.,TRBV15,.
TGTGCCACCAGCAGAGTTAGCGGGGCCCCAGATACGCAGTATTTT,CATSRVSGAPDTQYF,TRBJ2-3,.,TRBV15,TRBD2
TGTGCCAGCAGCCCGGTAGCAGGGAAAGGAAAACTGTTTTTT,CASSPVAGKGKLFF,TRBJ1-4,.,TRBV5-6,.
TGTGCCAGCAGCTTAGCACAGGGGTTTACTGAAGCTTTCTTT,CASSLAQGFTEAFF,TRBJ1-1,.,TRBV7-9,TRBD1
TGCGCCAGCAGTCGGGTTGGGTCAGCAACTGAAGCTTTCTTT,CASSRVGSATEAFF,TRBJ1-1,.,TRBV4-3,.
TGCGCCAGCAGCCAAGGGAGCGCAACTAATGAAAAACTGTTTTTT,CASSQGSATNEKLFF,TRBJ1-4,many,TRBV4-3,.
TGTGCCAGCAGCAACAAGGGAATCTCCAATGAGCAGTCCTTC,CASSNKGISNEQSF,TRBJ2-1,.,TRBV12-3/TRBV12-4,.
TGTGCCAGCAGCTCACGGGCTCCGGTCGCTCAGCCCCAGCATTTT,CASSSRAPVAQPQHF,TRBJ1-5,.,TRBV21-1,.
TGTGCCAGCACCCCCCAGGCACGGATGATCGGGGAGACCCAGTACTTC,CASTPQARMIGETQYF,TRBJ2-5,few,TRBV25-1,.
TGTGCCAGCTCCCTCGGATCCCACTCAGGCAATGAGCAGTTCTTC,CASSLGSHSGNEQFF,TRBJ2-1,.,TRBV18,.
TGTGCCAGCAGCCACCCCGTTACAACGAGGGACTCCTACAATGAGCAGTTCTTC,CASSHPVTTRDSYNEQFF,TRBJ2-1,.,TRBV11-2,.
TGTGCCAGCAGTTTAGTAAGGGGGGAAACTGAAGCTTTCTTT,CASSLVRGETEAFF,TRBJ1-1,.,TRBV12-3/TRBV12-4,.
TGTGCCAGCAGCCAAGAAACGGTGAAGACCCAGTTCTTC,CASSQETVKTQFF,TRBJ2-1,.,TRBV3-1,.
TGTGCCAGCAGTTTCCCCCGACGGATCAATCAGCCCCAGCATTTT,CASSFPRRINQPQHF,TRBJ1-5,few,TRBV28,.
TGTGCCAGCAGCCAGGGACGGACTAGCACAGATACGCAGTATTTT,CASSQGRTSTDTQYF,TRBJ2-3,many,TRBV3-1,.
TGTGCCAGCAGCTCACCCCAACAGGGGTCACTAATGGAGACCCAGTACTTC,CASSSPQQGSLMETQYF,TRBJ2-5,.,TRBV7-2,TRBD1
TGTGCCAGCAGTCCGCCGGGACCCATGAACACTGAAGCTTTCTTT,CASSPPGPMNTEAFF,TRBJ1-1,few,TRBV27,.
TGTGCCAGCAGCCAATCCTCTGGGCGGGGGGGCCGCACAGATACGCAGTATTTT,CASSQSSGRGGRTDTQYF,TRBJ2-3,.,TRBV3-1,TRBD2
TGTGCCAGCAGTGAACGGACAGCTTACTATGGCTACACCTTC,CASSERTAYYGYTF,TRBJ1-2,few,TRBV6-1,.
TGCAGTGCTGATAGAGCGGGGTTTGAGCAGTTCTTC,CSADRAGFEQFF,TRBJ2-1,few,TRBV20-1,TRBD2
TGCGCCAGCAGCGTGGGGGATAACAATGAGCAGTACTTC,CASSVGDNNEQYF,TRBJ2-4,.,TRBV5-1,.
TGCAGTGCTAGTTCAGGGGAGGTTCAAAAACTGTTTTTT,CSASSGEVQKLFF,TRBJ1-4,once,TRBV20-1,.
TGCAGTGCTTCCACTAGCGGGGGGCCCTTCTCCTACGAGCAGTACTTC,CSASTSGGPFSYEQYF,TRBJ2-7,few,TRBV20-1,TRBD2
TGTGCCAGCAGTTTGGGGACAGGGCAGGGGGACATTCAGTACTTC,CASSLGTGQGDIQYF,TRBJ2-4,.,TRBV28,TRBD1
TGCAGCGTTGAACAGAACATTCAGTACTTC,CSVEQNIQYF,TRBJ2-4,.,TRBV29-1,.